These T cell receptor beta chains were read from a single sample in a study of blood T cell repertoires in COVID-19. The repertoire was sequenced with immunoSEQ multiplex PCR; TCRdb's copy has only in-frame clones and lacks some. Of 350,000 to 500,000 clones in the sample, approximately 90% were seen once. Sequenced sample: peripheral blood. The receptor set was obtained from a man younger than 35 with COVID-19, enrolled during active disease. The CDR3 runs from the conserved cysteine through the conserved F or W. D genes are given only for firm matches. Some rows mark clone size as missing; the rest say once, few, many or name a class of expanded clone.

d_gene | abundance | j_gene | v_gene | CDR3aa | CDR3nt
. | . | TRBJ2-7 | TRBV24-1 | CATSRDGGEQYF | TGTGCCACCAGCCGGGACGGAGGGGAGCAGTACTTC
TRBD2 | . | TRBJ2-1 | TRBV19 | CASSTELAGSYNEQFF | TGTGCCAGTAGTACCGAACTAGCGGGCTCCTACAATGAGCAGTTCTTC
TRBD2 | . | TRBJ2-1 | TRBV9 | CASSVELAGENEQFF | TGTGCCAGCAGCGTAGAGCTCGCGGGAGAGAATGAGCAGTTCTTC
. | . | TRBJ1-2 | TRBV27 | CASSLEQGSGYTF | TGTGCCAGCAGTTTAGAACAGGGCTCTGGCTACACCTTC
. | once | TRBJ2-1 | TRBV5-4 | CASSFTPEGREQFF | TGTGCCAGCAGCTTTACCCCGGAGGGCCGTGAGCAGTTCTTC
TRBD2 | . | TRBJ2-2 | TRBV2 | CASSEGLAGVNTGELFF | TGTGCCAGCAGTGAAGGCCTAGCGGGAGTAAACACCGGGGAGCTGTTTTTT
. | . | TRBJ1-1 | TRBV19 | CASKMAGVSWYTEAFF | TGTGCCAGTAAAATGGCGGGGGTTTCGTGGTACACTGAAGCTTTCTTT
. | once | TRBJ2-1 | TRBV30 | CAWSAGANSYNEQFF | TGTGCCTGGAGTGCCGGAGCGAACTCCTACAATGAGCAGTTCTTC
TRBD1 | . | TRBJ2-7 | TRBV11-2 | CASTPGTGHYEQYF | TGTGCCAGCACCCCCGGGACAGGGCATTACGAGCAGTACTTC
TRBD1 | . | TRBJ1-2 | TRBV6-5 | CASSLFTGGDYGYTF | TGTGCCAGTTCCCTCTTTACAGGGGGGGACTATGGCTACACCTTC
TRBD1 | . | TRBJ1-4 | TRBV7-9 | CASSSDRVRGKLFF | TGTGCCAGCAGCTCCGACAGGGTCAGGGGGAAACTGTTTTTT
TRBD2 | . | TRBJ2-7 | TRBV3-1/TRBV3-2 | CASSQSRSGRAYEQYF | TGTGCCAGCAGCCAGTCCCGTAGCGGGAGGGCCTACGAGCAGTACTTC
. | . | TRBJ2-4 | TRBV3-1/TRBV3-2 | CASSQDLRPSTAKNIQYF | TGTGCCAGCAGCCAAGACTTGCGGCCCTCCACAGCCAAAAACATTCAGTACTTC
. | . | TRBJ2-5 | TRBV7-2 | CASSPQFQETQYF | TGTGCCAGCAGCCCTCAGTTTCAAGAGACCCAGTACTTC
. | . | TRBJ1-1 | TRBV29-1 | CSVEMQGYGDTEAFF | TGCAGCGTCGAAATGCAGGGTTACGGCGACACTGAAGCTTTCTTT
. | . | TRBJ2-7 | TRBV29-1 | CSVTSGDPSYEQYF | TGCAGCGTGACGAGCGGAGATCCCTCCTACGAGCAGTACTTC
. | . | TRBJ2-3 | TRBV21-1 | CASSRRTRTDTQYF | TGTGCCAGCAGCAGGAGAACCCGAACAGATACGCAGTATTTT
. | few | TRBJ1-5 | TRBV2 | CASSLTGSNQPQHF | TGTGCCAGCAGTCTTACAGGGAGCAATCAGCCCCAGCATTTT
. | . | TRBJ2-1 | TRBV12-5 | CASGPWKGGNEQFF | TGTGCTAGTGGCCCCTGGAAGGGGGGGAATGAGCAGTTCTTC
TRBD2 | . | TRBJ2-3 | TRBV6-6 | CASSPKAGGPSDTQYF | TGTGCCAGCAGTCCCAAAGCGGGAGGGCCATCCGATACGCAGTATTTT
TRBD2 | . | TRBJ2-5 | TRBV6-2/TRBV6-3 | CASSTGLAVQETQYF | TGTGCCAGCAGTACAGGACTAGCGGTACAAGAGACCCAGTACTTC
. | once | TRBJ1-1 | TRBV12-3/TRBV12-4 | CASSPQGTEAFF | TGTGCCAGCAGCCCCCAGGGAACTGAAGCTTTCTTT
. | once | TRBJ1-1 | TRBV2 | CASTRGNTEAFF | TGTGCCAGCACCCGCGGGAACACTGAAGCTTTCTTT
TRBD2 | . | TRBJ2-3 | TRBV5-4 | CASSTLLAGPTDTQYF | TGTGCCAGCAGCACCTTACTAGCGGGGCCTACAGATACGCAGTATTTT
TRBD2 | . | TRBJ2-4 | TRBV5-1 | CASSLGPLAGVPAKNIQYF | TGCGCCAGCAGCTTGGGGCCCCTAGCGGGAGTTCCAGCCAAAAACATTCAGTACTTC
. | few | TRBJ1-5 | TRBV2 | CASSADSTFRNQPQHF | TGTGCCAGCAGCGCTGACAGTACTTTCCGCAATCAGCCCCAGCATTTT
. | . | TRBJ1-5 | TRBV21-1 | CATGGQGINNGNQPQHF | TGTGCCACCGGAGGACAGGGGATTAATAATGGCAATCAGCCCCAGCATTTT
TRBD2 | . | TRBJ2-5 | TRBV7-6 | CASSLGTSGVRETQYF | TGTGCCAGCAGCTTGGGGACTAGCGGGGTAAGGGAGACCCAGTACTTC
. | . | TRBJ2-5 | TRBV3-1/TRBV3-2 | CASSSGETQYF | TGTGCCAGCAGCTCGGGAGAGACCCAGTACTTC
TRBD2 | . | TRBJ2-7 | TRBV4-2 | CASSQEERDSNEQYF | TGTGCCAGCAGCCAAGAAGAGCGGGATTCCAACGAGCAGTACTTC
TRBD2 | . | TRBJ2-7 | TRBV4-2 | CASSQEIVGLAGGPSSYEQYF | TGTGCCAGCAGCCAAGAAATAGTAGGACTAGCGGGAGGACCGAGCTCCTACGAGCAGTACTTC
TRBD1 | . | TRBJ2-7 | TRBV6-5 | CASRPGTGPSYEQYF | TGTGCCAGCAGGCCCGGGACAGGACCCTCCTACGAGCAGTACTTC
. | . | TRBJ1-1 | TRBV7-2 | CASRLVGRNTEAFF | TGTGCCAGCAGGCTAGTCGGGAGGAACACTGAAGCTTTCTTT
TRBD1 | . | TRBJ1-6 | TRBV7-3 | CASSYDRGQPLHF | TGTGCCAGCAGCTACGACAGGGGGCAACCCCTCCACTTT
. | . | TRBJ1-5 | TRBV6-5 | CASSRDSSNQPQHF | TGTGCCAGCAGTCGGGACTCTAGCAATCAGCCCCAGCATTTT
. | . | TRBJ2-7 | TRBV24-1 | CATSDHRGGTREQYF | TGTGCCACCAGTGATCACAGGGGGGGAACGCGTGAGCAGTACTTC
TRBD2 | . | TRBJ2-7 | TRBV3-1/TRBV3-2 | CASSQDPAGISYEQYF | TGTGCCAGCAGCCAAGATCCAGCGGGAATTTCCTACGAGCAGTACTTC
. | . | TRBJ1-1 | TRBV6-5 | CASSYNMGRLAFF | TGTGCCAGCAGTTACAATATGGGGCGCTTAGCTTTCTTT
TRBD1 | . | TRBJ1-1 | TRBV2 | CASSYRGDTEAFF | TGTGCCAGCAGCTACAGGGGGGACACTGAAGCTTTCTTT
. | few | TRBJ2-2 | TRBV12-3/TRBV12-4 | CASRVQGGELFF | TGTGCCAGCAGAGTACAGGGCGGGGAGCTGTTTTTT
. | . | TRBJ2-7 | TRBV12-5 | CASVAPTGPYEQYF | TGTGCTAGTGTCGCCCCGACAGGTCCCTACGAGCAGTACTTC
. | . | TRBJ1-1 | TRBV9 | CASSVGSGTEAFF | TGTGCCAGCAGCGTAGGATCGGGGACTGAAGCTTTCTTT
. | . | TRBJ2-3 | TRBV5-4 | CASSAAPEVSTDTQYF | TGTGCCAGCAGCGCGGCGCCCGAAGTAAGCACAGATACGCAGTATTTT
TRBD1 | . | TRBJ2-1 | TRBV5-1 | CASSLTGQGTYNEQFF | TGCGCCAGCAGCTTGACGGGACAGGGGACCTACAATGAGCAGTTCTTC
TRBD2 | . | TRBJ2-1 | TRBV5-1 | CASSLVASGDEQFF | TGCGCCAGCAGCTTGGTGGCTAGCGGAGATGAGCAGTTCTTC
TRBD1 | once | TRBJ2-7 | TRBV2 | CATDRGSYEQYF | TGTGCCACAGACAGGGGATCCTACGAGCAGTACTTC
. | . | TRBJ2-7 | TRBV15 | CATSRALGPGSYEQYF | TGTGCCACCAGCAGAGCCCTGGGCCCTGGGTCCTACGAGCAGTACTTC
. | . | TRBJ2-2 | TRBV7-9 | CASSSLGAGRTGELFF | TGTGCCAGCAGCTCTCTCGGCGCGGGGCGAACCGGGGAGCTGTTTTTT
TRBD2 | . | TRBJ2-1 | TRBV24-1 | CATSDSGLAHDNEQFF | TGTGCCACCAGTGACTCAGGACTAGCGCACGACAATGAGCAGTTCTTC
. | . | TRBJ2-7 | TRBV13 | CASSSHLNYEQYF | TGTGCCAGCAGTTCCCACCTAAACTACGAGCAGTACTTC
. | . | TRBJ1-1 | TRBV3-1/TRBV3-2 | CASSRGDTEAFF | TGTGCCAGCAGCCGGGGGGACACTGAAGCTTTCTTT
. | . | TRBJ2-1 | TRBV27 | CASSTTPRSSYNEQFF | TGTGCCAGCAGCACTACCCCCCGGAGCTCCTACAATGAGCAGTTCTTC
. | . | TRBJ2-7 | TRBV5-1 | CASSLTDFSYEQYF | TGCGCCAGCAGCCTCACGGACTTCTCCTACGAGCAGTACTTC